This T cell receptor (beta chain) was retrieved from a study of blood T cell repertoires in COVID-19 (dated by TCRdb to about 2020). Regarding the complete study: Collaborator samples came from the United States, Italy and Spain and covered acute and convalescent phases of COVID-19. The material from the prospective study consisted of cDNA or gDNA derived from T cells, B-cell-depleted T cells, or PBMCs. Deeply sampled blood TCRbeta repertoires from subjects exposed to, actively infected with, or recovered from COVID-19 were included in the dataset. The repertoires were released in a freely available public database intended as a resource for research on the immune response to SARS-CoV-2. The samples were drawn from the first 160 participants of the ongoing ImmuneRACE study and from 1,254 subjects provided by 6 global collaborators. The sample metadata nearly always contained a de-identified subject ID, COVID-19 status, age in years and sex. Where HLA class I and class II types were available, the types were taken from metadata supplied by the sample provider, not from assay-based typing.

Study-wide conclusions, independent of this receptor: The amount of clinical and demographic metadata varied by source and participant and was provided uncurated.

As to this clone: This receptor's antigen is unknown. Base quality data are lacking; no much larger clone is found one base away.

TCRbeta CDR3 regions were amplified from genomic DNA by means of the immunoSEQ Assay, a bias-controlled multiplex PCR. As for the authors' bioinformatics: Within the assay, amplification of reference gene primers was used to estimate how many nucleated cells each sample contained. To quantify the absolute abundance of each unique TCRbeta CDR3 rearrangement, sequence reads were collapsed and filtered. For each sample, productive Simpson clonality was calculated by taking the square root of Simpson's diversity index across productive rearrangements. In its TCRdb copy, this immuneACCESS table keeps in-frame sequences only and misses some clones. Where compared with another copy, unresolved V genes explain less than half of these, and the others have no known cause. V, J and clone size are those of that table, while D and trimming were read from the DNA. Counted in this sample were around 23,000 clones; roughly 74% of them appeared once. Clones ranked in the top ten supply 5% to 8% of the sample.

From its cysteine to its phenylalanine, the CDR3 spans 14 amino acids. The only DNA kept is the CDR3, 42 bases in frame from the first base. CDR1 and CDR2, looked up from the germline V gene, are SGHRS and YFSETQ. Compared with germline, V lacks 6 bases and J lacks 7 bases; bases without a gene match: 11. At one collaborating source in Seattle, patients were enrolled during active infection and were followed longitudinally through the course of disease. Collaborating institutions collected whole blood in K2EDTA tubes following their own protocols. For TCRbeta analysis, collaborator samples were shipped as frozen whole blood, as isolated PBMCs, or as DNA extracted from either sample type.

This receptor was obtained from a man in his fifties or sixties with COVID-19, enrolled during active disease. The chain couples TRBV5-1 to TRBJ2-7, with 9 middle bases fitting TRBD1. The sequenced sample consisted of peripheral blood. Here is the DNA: TGCGCCAGCACCCCGGGACAGGGTAAGGAAGAGCAGTACTTC. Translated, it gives CASTPGQGKEEQYF.